This TCR beta chain was sequenced for a study of cytomegalovirus exposure and HLA in healthy donors. It was with 60 Vbeta and 13 Jbeta primers that the PCR ran. Sequenced by immunoSEQ multiplex PCR; TCRdb stores in-frame clones only, minus some. The sample holds about 92,000 clones, over 70% seen once. The germline V gene encodes CDR1 SGHRS and CDR2 YFSETQ. CDR3 size: 14 residues. Trimming shortened V by 6 bases and J by 4 bases, and 16 bases separated the two germline ends. The source material was PBMCs. The rearrangement uses TRBV5-1 and TRBJ1-1; D perhaps matches TRBD1 (6 bases). This TCR was recovered from a girl aged 2-10 years in good health and CMV-seropositive. CDR3 sequence (DNA): TGCGCCAGCAATCCAGGGGAATCGGGCACTGAAGCTTTCTTT. Amino acids: CASNPGESGTEAFF. The whole variable domain, remainder taken from reference TRBV5-1 and TRBJ1-1, is KAGVTQTPRYLIKTRGQQVTLSCSPISGHRSVSWYQQTPGQGLQFLFEYFSETQRNKGNFPGRFSGRQFSNSRSEMNVSTLELGDSALYLCASNPGESGTEAFFGQGTRLTVV.